This paragraph reports one TCR beta chain. Its antigen is still unknown. The data were produced by immunoSEQ multiplex PCR, yet TCRdb's version contains in-frame clones alone and is incomplete. The profile shows some 17,000 clones, 72% of them singletons. This specimen comes from a study of OX40 agonist ivuxolimab in advanced cancers. Background on the study: With a range of roughly 23 to 90, age averaged roughly 61 years, and 65% to 90% were male.

Germline values: CDR1 SGHVS, CDR2 FNYEAQ. Trimming took off 2 bases at V and 0 bases at J, with 20 bases between the two ends. The CDR3 is made up of 18 amino acids. It was autoimmune disease history or systemic immunosuppression that excluded patients. The study sampled blood at baseline, cycle 4 day 1, and cycle 7 day 1. Whole-study findings and limits: On average, CD8+ T cells showed a greater number of expanded clones than CD4+.

The TCR was taken from an adult with an advanced solid tumor such as melanoma, head and neck, liver or kidney cancer. The input for sequencing was CD4+ or CD8+ T cells sorted from blood, taken in a trial of the OX40 agonist ivuxolimab. This chain uses TRBV7-6 with TRBJ2-7, with D possibly TRBD1 on 6 matching bases. CDR3 sequence reads: CASSLSFGETGHSYEQYF. The CDR3 DNA follows: TGTGCCAGCAGCTTAAGTTTCGGTGAGACAGGACACTCCTACGAGCAGTACTTC.